Each of the 21 T cell receptor beta chains below was sequenced from the same sample in a study of control samples from healthy donors and cancer patients (dated by TCRdb to the early 2020s). Library preparation used the immunoSEQ multiplex PCR assay. The table was pulled from immuneACCESS by TCRdb, which kept in-frame rearrangements only. Such tables lose some clones; where checked, under half of the loss comes from unresolved V genes, and the rest has no known cause. Here the sample has some 130,000 clones; around 93% occur a single time. The ten largest clones take up around 2.1% of the sample. Sequences were obtained from blood. These TCRs come from a woman between 50 and 59 years old in good health.

This rearrangement joins TRBV6-5 to TRBJ1-1, with unresolved D. Trimming pared 7 bases from V and 4 bases from J, leaving 13 bases between. In germline, CDR1 is MNHEY, CDR2 SVGAGI. There are 13 residues in the CDR3. The CDR3 spells CASTTRSATEAFF. As DNA, the CDR3 is TGTGCCAGCACTACGAGGTCGGCCACTGAAGCTTTCTTT.

Regarding this clone: The sample contains more than one DNA sequence encoding this CDR3. The chain joins TRBV19 to TRBJ1-2; D gene unclear. This CDR3 spans 13 amino acids. Trimming left V 2 bases short and J 2 bases short, with 6 bases between. Germline V gene data show CDR1 as LNHDA and CDR2 as SQIVND (reference sequence). In DNA, the CDR3 is TGTGCCAGTAGTATAAGTTCCAACTATGGCTACACCTTC. Residues: CASSISSNYGYTF.

The rearrangement uses TRBV14 and TRBJ2-1; TRBD2 agrees at 11 bases. Germline CDR1 is SGHDN and CDR2 is FVKESK. CDR3 length: 15 amino acids. The trim removed 3 bases at V and 9 bases at J, leaving 7 bases unmatched. The CDR3 coding sequence is TGTGCCAGCAGCCAGATAGCGGGAGGGCCGGTTGAGCAGTTCTTC. This codes for CASSQIAGGPVEQFF.

The table lists this clone with a count of one. This chain connects TRBV5-1 to TRBJ2-3; TRBD2 matches at 10 bases. This CDR3 is built from 15 residues. Looked up from germline, CDR1 is SGHRS and CDR2 is YFSETQ. The V and J ends lost 6 bases and 2 bases, in that order; junction bases with no gene match: 6. CDR3: CASKGLAANTDTQYF. CDR3 coding DNA: TGCGCCAGCAAAGGACTAGCGGCTAACACAGATACGCAGTATTTT.

The rearrangement links TRBV28 to TRBJ1-1, with D maybe TRBD1 (6 bases). CDR3 length: 13 residues. CDR1 MDHEN and CDR2 SYDVKM come from the germline V gene. V was pared by 10 bases and J by 2 bases, with 14 bases between. The chain's CDR3 is CATEDSINTEAFF. The CDR3, as DNA: TGTGCCACCGAGGACAGCATTAACACTGAAGCTTTCTTT.

V is TRBV10-3 and J is TRBJ1-6; D is possibly TRBD1 (6 bases). Germline V gene sequence: CDR1 ENHRY, CDR2 SYGVKD. V lost 10 bases and J lost 7, with 14 bases in between. This CDR3 has 13 amino acids. This chain's CDR3 is CASWGGPNSPLHF. The CDR3 DNA is TGTGCCAGCTGGGGGGGGCCAAATTCACCCCTCCACTTT.

The chain joins TRBV12-3 or TRBV12-4 to TRBJ1-1, with 9 bases aligning to TRBD1. V was clipped by 7 bases and J by 11 bases; unmatched bases: 8. This CDR3 is built from 12 residues. In nucleotides, the CDR3 is TGTGCCAGCACCTGGGGCGGACAGGGGGCTTTCTTT. This translates into CASTWGGQGAFF.

The chain links TRBV27 to TRBJ1-4; 8 bases agree with TRBD1. There are 15 residues in the CDR3. Trimming cost V 6 bases and J 10 bases; bases outside gene matches: 13. CDR1 is MNHEY, CDR2 SMNVEV, per germline (reference sequence). CDR3 region: CASSQDRGPRGKLFF. CDR3 coding DNA: TGTGCCAGCAGCCAAGACAGGGGACCAAGGGGAAAACTGTTTTTT.

This chain links TRBV27 with TRBJ1-3; D perhaps matches TRBD1 (5 bases). The CDR3 loop spans 15 amino acids. CDR1 MNHEY and CDR2 SMNVEV come from the germline V gene (reference sequence). The germline V and J ends were trimmed by 2 bases and 0 bases, with 8 bases remaining between them. The CDR3 DNA is TGTGCCAGCAGTTTAATCGGGGGCTCTGGAAACACCATATATTTT. It specifies CASSLIGGSGNTIYF.

In DNA, the CDR3 is TGTGCCAGCAGTTACTCGGACTTGGGGACCACTGAAGCTTTCTTT. Amino acids: CASSYSDLGTTEAFF. The gene calls are TRBV6-5 and TRBJ1-1; possibly TRBD1 for D (5 bases). CDR3 length: 15 residues. Germline V gives CDR1 MNHEY, CDR2 SVGAGI. V was pared by 0 bases and J by 4 bases, with 12 bases between.

V gene TRBV6-1 combines with J gene TRBJ1-2; 8 positions match TRBD1. Trimming removed 0 bases from V and 3 bases from J; junction bases left unmatched: 3. From germline, CDR1 is MNHNS and CDR2 SASEGT. The CDR3 spans 15 residues. The CDR3 loop reads CASSEADRGHYGYTF. The CDR3 DNA reads as TGTGCCAGCAGTGAAGCCGACAGGGGCCACTATGGCTACACCTTC.

This chain links TRBV30 with TRBJ1-2; D is possibly TRBD1 (6 bases). CDR1 and CDR2 (germline): GTSNPN, SVGIG (reference sequence). Trimming cost V 6 bases and J 4 bases, with 15 bases left between them. The CDR3 consists of 13 residues. This chain's CDR3 is CACTGGQTYGYTF. Written as DNA, the CDR3 is TGTGCCTGTACCGGAGGACAGACCTATGGCTACACCTTC.

The chain is built from TRBV28 and TRBJ1-2; weak D call: TRBD1 (5 bases). This CDR3 comprises 14 residues. The V end lost 5 bases, the J end lost 5 bases, and 15 bases lay between the germline ends. Germline V lookup: CDR1 MDHEN, CDR2 SYDVKM. As DNA, the CDR3 is TGTGCCAGCAGTCTAAGACAGATTACATATGGCTACACCTTC. Translation gives CASSLRQITYGYTF.

The rearrangement joins TRBV27 to TRBJ2-5; the match to TRBD2 covers 15 bases. V dropped 5 bases and J dropped 3; count of bases not matched to a gene: 13. This CDR3 is 19 amino acids long. Per germline, CDR1 MNHEY and CDR2 SMNVEV (reference sequence). The CDR3 spells CASSPPPFGLAGGKETQYF. As DNA, the CDR3 is TGTGCCAGCAGTCCTCCCCCCTTCGGACTAGCGGGAGGGAAAGAGACCCAGTACTTC.

The rearrangement links TRBV21-1 to TRBJ1-1. TRBV21-1 is a pseudogene locus. The CDR3 consists of 17 residues. CDR3 nucleotides: TGTGCCAGCAGCAAAGAGGGACCCGAACGACTGAACACTGAAGCTTTCTTT. It specifies CASSKEGPERLNTEAFF.

V and J are TRBV12-3 or TRBV12-4 and TRBJ2-2, with TRBD1 matching over 7 bases. V shed 4 bases, J shed 8 bases, and the junction held 4 bases outside the gene matches. The CDR3 runs to 13 residues. CDR3 bases: TGTGCCAGCAGTTCAGGGGGTTTAGGGGAGCTGTTTTTT. As protein: CASSSGGLGELFF.

The V call is TRBV19, the J call TRBJ2-1; 14 positions agree with TRBD2. Germline CDR1 LNHDA, CDR2 SQIVND (reference sequence). The length of the CDR3 is 19 residues. Trimming cost V 5 bases and J 1 base; bases outside gene matches: 10. The CDR3 coding sequence is TGTGCCAGTAGTCCCCAAAGACTAGCGGGGGGGGGATCCTACAATGAGCAGTTCTTC. This translates into CASSPQRLAGGGSYNEQFF. The variable domain in full, with the rest retrieved from reference TRBV19 and TRBJ2-1, is DGGITQSPKYLFRKEGQNVTLSCEQNLNHDAMYWYRQDPGQGLRLIYYSQIVNDFQKGDIAEGYSVSREKKESFPLTVTSAQKNPTAFYLCASSPQRLAGGGSYNEQFFGPGTRLTVL.

The genes are TRBV30 and TRBJ1-4, with D perhaps TRBD1 (6 bases). Trimming left V 2 bases short and J 4 bases short, with 17 bases between. In germline, CDR1 is GTSNPN, CDR2 SVGIG (reference sequence). This CDR3 contains 16 residues. The CDR3 sequence is CAWSSRGGRGNEKLFF. In DNA, the CDR3 is TGTGCCTGGAGTTCTAGAGGGGGTCGGGGTAATGAAAAACTGTTTTTT. Full variable domain (remainder filled in from reference TRBV30 and TRBJ1-4): SQTIHQWPATLVQPVGSPLSLECTVEGTSNPNLYWYRQAAGRGLQLLFYSVGIGQISSEVPQNLSASRPQDRQFILSSKKLLLSDSGFYLCAWSSRGGRGNEKLFFGSGTQLSVL.

This chain connects TRBV12-3 or TRBV12-4 to TRBJ2-7; D is unclear. V lost 4 bases and J lost 4, with 11 bases in between. The length of the CDR3 is 13 residues. In DNA, the CDR3 is TGTGCCAGCAGTTCAGGACGGTTTTACGAGCAGTACTTC. It specifies CASSSGRFYEQYF.

The V and J genes are TRBV30 and TRBJ2-1, with a possible D match to TRBD2 (6 bases). This CDR3 is 15 amino acids long. CDR1 and CDR2 (germline): GTSNPN, SVGIG (reference sequence). The V end lost 0 bases, the J end lost 2 bases, and 11 bases lay between the germline ends. CDR3 residues: CAWSVLGSPYNEQFF. The CDR3 coding sequence is TGTGCCTGGAGTGTACTCGGGAGTCCCTACAATGAGCAGTTCTTC.

CDR3 residues: CASSRDTPYEQYF. In DNA form, the CDR3 reads TGCGCCAGCAGTCGGGATACCCCCTACGAGCAGTACTTC. The V call is TRBV5-1, the J call TRBJ2-7, with a tentative D call TRBD2 (5 bases). The CDR3 is 13 residues long. The V end was cut by 5 bases, the J end by 2 bases, with 11 bases between. The germline gives CDR1 SGHRS, CDR2 YFSETQ.